This entry lists 18 T cell receptor beta chains sequenced from one sample in a study of blood T cell repertoires in COVID-19. Produced via immunoSEQ multiplex PCR; TCRdb's table is partial and in-frame only. Here the sample spans 250,000 to 350,000 clones, about 85% being singletons. Sample: PBMCs or T cells enriched from blood (not recorded which). The receptor source for this set is a woman in her 30s who had recovered from COVID-19.

The chain couples TRBV13 to TRBJ1-4, with 10 positions matching TRBD1. The germline V gene has CDR1 PRHDT and CDR2 FYEKMQ (reference sequence). This CDR3 contains 14 residues. J lost 7 bases, V lost 5 bases, and 4 bases had no gene match. CDR3 nucleotides: TGTGCCAGCAGCCTCCGACAGGGGGCTGAAAAACTGTTTTTT. This encodes CASSLRQGAEKLFF.

The V and J genes are TRBV5-1 and TRBJ1-1, with D tentatively TRBD1 (5 bases). This CDR3 has 15 residues. CDR1 SGHRS and CDR2 YFSETQ come from the germline V gene. V lost 1 base and J 1 base, leaving 11 bases between the germline ends. The CDR3 sequence: CASSLTPQGNTEAFF. As DNA, the CDR3 is TGCGCCAGCAGCTTGACCCCCCAGGGGAACACTGAAGCTTTCTTT.

The chain carries TRBV6-5 and TRBJ2-5; D may be TRBD1 (7 bases). V dropped 2 bases and J dropped 5 bases, with 15 bases sitting between them. The CDR3 contains 15 residues. CDR1 is MNHEY and CDR2 is SVGAGI in the germline V gene. The CDR3 is CASSYGGAGGETQYF. The CDR3 DNA is TGTGCCAGCAGTTACGGTGGCGCAGGGGGGGAGACCCAGTACTTC.

This clone was seen just once. The genes are TRBV29-1 and TRBJ1-1; TRBD1 might be the D (6 bases). CDR1 and CDR2 from the germline V gene are SQVTM and ANQGSEA. Trimming took off 4 bases at V and 0 bases at J, with 12 bases between the two ends. The CDR3 is made up of 14 amino acids. CDR3 coding DNA: TGCAGCGTTGGGTCAGGACAGCTGAACACTGAAGCTTTCTTT. Amino acids: CSVGSGQLNTEAFF.

This clone occurred once. V gene TRBV5-6 combines with J gene TRBJ1-2, with 11 bases that match TRBD1. Germline V CDR1 and CDR2: SGHDT, YYEEEE. Trimming took 0 bases from V and 7 from J; bases not matched to a gene: 8. The CDR3 sequence is 16 residues long. The CDR3 loop reads CASSLGTGGNWGGYTF. The DNA for the CDR3 is TGTGCCAGCAGCTTGGGGACAGGGGGCAATTGGGGTGGCTACACCTTC.

The chain joins TRBV7-8 to TRBJ2-1, with TRBD1 matching 7 bases. V shed 7 bases, J shed 1 base, and the junction held 10 bases outside the gene matches. The CDR3 spans 16 residues. Per the germline V gene, CDR1 is SGHVS and CDR2 is FQNEAQ. CDR3 sequence (DNA): TGTGCCAGCACTATTGACCGGGACAGATCCTACAATGAGCAGTTCTTC. Translated: CASTIDRDRSYNEQFF.

V and J are TRBV7-2 and TRBJ1-2; unclear D gene. The V end lost 3 bases, the J end lost 8 bases, and 16 bases lay between the germline ends. Germline loops: CDR1 SGHTA, CDR2 FQGNSA. CDR3 length: 14 residues. The chain's CDR3 is CASSFGWQRRGYTF. Here the CDR3 DNA reads TGTGCCAGCAGCTTTGGTTGGCAGCGCCGGGGCTACACCTTC. The full variable domain, with the rest looked up from reference TRBV7-2 and TRBJ1-2, is GAGVSQSPSNKVTEKGKDVELRCDPISGHTALYWYRQSLGQGLEFLIYFQGNSAPDKSGLPSDRFSAERTGGSVSTLTIQRTQQEDSAVYLCASSFGWQRRGYTFGSGTRLTVV.

In the case of this clone: Other nucleotide sequences in the sample specify the same CDR3. V and J are TRBV6-5 and TRBJ1-5; D might be TRBD1 (6 bases). Per the germline V gene, CDR1 is MNHEY and CDR2 is SVGAGI. The CDR3 length is 14 residues. The ends were cut back, 6 bases at V and 5 bases at J, with 14 bases in the middle. CDR3 DNA: TGTGCCAGCAGGACCACACAGGGAGATCAGCCCCAGCATTTT. Residues: CASRTTQGDQPQHF.

This clone was observed a single time. CDR3 protein: CASSSSTGYQETQYF. Written as DNA, the CDR3 is TGCGCCAGCAGCTCCTCGACAGGCTACCAAGAGACCCAGTACTTC. The chain employs TRBV10-1 and TRBJ2-5; D possibly corresponds to TRBD1 (6 bases). This CDR3 has 15 amino acids. Germline loops: CDR1 WNHNN, CDR2 SYGVQD (reference sequence). V lost 6 bases and J lost 0, with 14 bases in between.

CDR3 amino acids: CASNDGEPNYGYTF. The CDR3 nucleotides are TGTGCCAGCAACGATGGGGAGCCAAACTATGGCTACACCTTC. This sequence joins TRBV2 and TRBJ1-2; D is ambiguous. Germline V gives CDR1 SNHLY, CDR2 FYNNEI. Between the trimmed V and J ends, which lost 7 bases and 2 bases, there was a span of 14 bases. This CDR3 has 14 residues.

V is TRBV30 and J is TRBJ2-3, with D perhaps TRBD2 (5 bases). Germline V gives CDR1 GTSNPN, CDR2 SVGIG (reference sequence). Between the trimmed V and J ends, which lost 3 bases and 5 bases, there was a span of 9 bases. The CDR3 consists of 12 residues. CDR3 in DNA: TGTGCCTGGAGCCTGGCGGGAGATACGCAGTATTTT. The encoded protein is CAWSLAGDTQYF.

The chain uses TRBV19 and TRBJ1-6; D remains unclear. CDR1 LNHDA and CDR2 SQIVND come from the germline V gene (reference sequence). This CDR3 is 15 amino acids long. Trimming removed 3 bases from V and 5 bases from J, with 11 bases in between. The CDR3 bases are TGTGCCAGTAGTATGAACAGCCCAGATAATTCACCCCTCCACTTT. Translated, it gives CASSMNSPDNSPLHF. Complete variable domain (other parts from reference TRBV19 and TRBJ1-6): DGGITQSPKYLFRKEGQNVTLSCEQNLNHDAMYWYRQDPGQGLRLIYYSQIVNDFQKGDIAEGYSVSREKKESFPLTVTSAQKNPTAFYLCASSMNSPDNSPLHFGNGTRLTVT.

The genes are TRBV6-1 and TRBJ1-5; D is possibly TRBD1 (5 bases). This CDR3 has 16 amino acids. Germline lookup yields CDR1 MNHNS and CDR2 SASEGT. Trimming pared 3 bases from V and 0 bases from J, leaving 12 bases between. Written as DNA, the CDR3 is TGTGCCAGCAGTGATCCCAGGGACTATAGCAATCAGCCCCAGCATTTT. Translating it yields CASSDPRDYSNQPQHF.

V gene TRBV7-9 combines with J gene TRBJ1-6, with TRBD1 as a possible D gene (5 bases). The CDR3 has 14 amino acids. With 5 bases removed from V and 7 bases from J, the gap between germline ends came to 12 bases. Germline CDR1 is SEHNR and CDR2 is FQNEAQ (reference sequence). CDR3 nucleotide sequence: TGTGCCAGCAGCCCGGGGGGGAACAATTCACCCCTCCACTTT. Translating it yields CASSPGGNNSPLHF.

This clone was detected a few times. The CDR3 reads CASMGGTPREAFF. CDR3 DNA sequence: TGTGCCAGCATGGGTGGGACACCGAGAGAAGCTTTCTTT. The V and J genes are TRBV19 and TRBJ1-1, with D possibly matching TRBD1 (6 bases). With 9 bases removed from V and 8 bases from J, the gap between germline ends came to 19 bases. In germline, CDR1 is LNHDA, CDR2 SQIVND (reference sequence). CDR3 length: 13 amino acids.

The sample holds many counts of this clone. This chain joins TRBV4-2 and TRBJ2-7; 11 bases line up with TRBD2. Germline V gives CDR1 LGHNA, CDR2 YNFKEQ. The CDR3 covers 17 residues. V lost 0 bases, J lost 2 bases, and 6 bases stayed unmatched. The CDR3 protein is CASSQEEASGGPYEQYF. The CDR3 region has the DNA TGTGCCAGCAGCCAAGAAGAGGCTAGCGGGGGGCCCTACGAGCAGTACTTC.

V gene TRBV2 combines with J gene TRBJ1-2, with 9 positions matching TRBD1. Trimming at V came to 6 bases and at J to 8 bases, leaving 10 bases not matched to a gene. From germline, CDR1 is SNHLY and CDR2 FYNNEI. This CDR3 has 14 residues. The DNA for the CDR3 is TGTGCCAGCAGCCCCAGGGACAGGGACCTCGGCTACACCTTC. Its protein is CASSPRDRDLGYTF.

This clone appeared a single time. J is TRBJ1-1 and V is TRBV5-1; D is unresolved. V gave up 2 bases and J gave up 0 bases, with 17 bases separating them. This CDR3 has 17 amino acids. The germline gives CDR1 SGHRS, CDR2 YFSETQ. CDR3 nucleotides: TGCGCCAGCAGCTTAATTGGGCGGGCCCAAATGAACACTGAAGCTTTCTTT. Amino acids: CASSLIGRAQMNTEAFF.